This TCR beta chain was recovered during a study of shared clonotypes between healthy human individuals. In the study overall: The donor pool was made up of a couple of women and a few men aged 18 to 49. CD4 naive and memory got three plates each, CD8 naive two, CD8 memory one.

Selected positively for CCR7 and CD45RO-negative, naive CD8 cells excluded terminally differentiated effector memory CD45RA+ cells. Data came from immunoSEQ multiplex PCR; TCRdb stores just in-frame clones and leaves some out. The repertoire holds about 590,000 clones, with roughly 95% as singletons. CDR3 size: 16 residues. The germline CDR1 and CDR2 sequences are SNHLY and FYNNEI. V dropped 8 bases and J dropped 0; count of bases not matched to a gene: 7. The receptor was derived from a woman in her twenties or thirties in good health. Sequencing was carried out using naive CD8+ T cells sorted from blood. The chain joins TRBV2 to TRBJ2-1; 10 nucleotides match TRBD2. The chain's CDR3 is CASLTSGTSSYNEQFF. CDR3 DNA: TGTGCCAGCCTAACTAGCGGGACCAGCTCCTACAATGAGCAGTTCTTC.